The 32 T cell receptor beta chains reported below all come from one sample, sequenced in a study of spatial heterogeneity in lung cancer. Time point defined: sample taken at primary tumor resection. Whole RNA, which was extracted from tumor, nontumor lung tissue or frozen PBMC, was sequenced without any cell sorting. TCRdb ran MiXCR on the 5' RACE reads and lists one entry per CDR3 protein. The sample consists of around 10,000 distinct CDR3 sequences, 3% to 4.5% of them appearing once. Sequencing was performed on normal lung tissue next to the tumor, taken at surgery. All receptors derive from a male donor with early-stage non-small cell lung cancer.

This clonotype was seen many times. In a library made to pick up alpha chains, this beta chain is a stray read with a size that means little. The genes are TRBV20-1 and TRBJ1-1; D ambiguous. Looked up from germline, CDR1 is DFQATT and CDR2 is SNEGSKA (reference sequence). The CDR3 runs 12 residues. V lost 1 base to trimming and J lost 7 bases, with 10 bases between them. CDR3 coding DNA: TGCAGTGCTAGAGCCCGGGCGGGTGAAGCTTTCTTT. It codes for CSARARAGEAFF.

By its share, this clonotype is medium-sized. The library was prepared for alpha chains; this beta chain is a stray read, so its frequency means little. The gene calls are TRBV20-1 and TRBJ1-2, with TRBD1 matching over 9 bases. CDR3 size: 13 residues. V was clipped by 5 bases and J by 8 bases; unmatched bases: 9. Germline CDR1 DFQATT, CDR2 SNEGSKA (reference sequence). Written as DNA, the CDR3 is TGCAGTGCTTGGGACAGGGAAACAAAAGGCTACACCTTC. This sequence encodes CSAWDRETKGYTF.

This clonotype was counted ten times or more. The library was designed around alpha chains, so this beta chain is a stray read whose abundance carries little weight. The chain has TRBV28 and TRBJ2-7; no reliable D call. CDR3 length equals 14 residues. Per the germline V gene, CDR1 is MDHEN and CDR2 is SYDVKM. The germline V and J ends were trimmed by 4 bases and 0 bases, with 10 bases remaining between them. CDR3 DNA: TGTGCCAGCAGTTGGCAATTGAGCTCCTACGAGCAGTACTTC. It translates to CASSWQLSSYEQYF.

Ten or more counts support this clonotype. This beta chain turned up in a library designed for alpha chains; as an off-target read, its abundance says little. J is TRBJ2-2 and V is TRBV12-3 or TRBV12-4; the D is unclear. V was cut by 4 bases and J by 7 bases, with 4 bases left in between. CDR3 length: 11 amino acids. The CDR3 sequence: CASSSDGELFF. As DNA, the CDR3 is TGTGCCAGCAGTTCGGACGGGGAGCTGTTTTTT.

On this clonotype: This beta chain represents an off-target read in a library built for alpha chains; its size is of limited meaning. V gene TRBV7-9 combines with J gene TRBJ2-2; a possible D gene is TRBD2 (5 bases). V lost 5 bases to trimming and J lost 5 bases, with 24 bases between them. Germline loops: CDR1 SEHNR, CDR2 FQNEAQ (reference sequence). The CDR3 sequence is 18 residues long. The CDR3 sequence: CASSLPGGRRGRTGELFF. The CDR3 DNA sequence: TGTGCCAGCAGCCTTCCGGGTGGTCGAAGAGGGCGAACCGGGGAGCTGTTTTTT.

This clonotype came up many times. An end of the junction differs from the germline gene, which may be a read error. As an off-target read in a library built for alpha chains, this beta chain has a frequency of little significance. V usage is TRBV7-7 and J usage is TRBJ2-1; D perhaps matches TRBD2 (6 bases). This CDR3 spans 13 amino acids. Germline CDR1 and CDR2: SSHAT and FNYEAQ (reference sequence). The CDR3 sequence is CASSLARGNEQFF. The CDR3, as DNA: TGTGCTAGCAGCTTAGCCCGGGGGAATGAGCAGTTCTTC.

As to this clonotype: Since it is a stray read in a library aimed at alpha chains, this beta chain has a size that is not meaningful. The CDR3 spells CSWWFPTAGDTQYF. The DNA of the CDR3 is TGCAGCTGGTGGTTCCCGACAGCGGGAGATACGCAGTATTTT. This sequence joins TRBV29-1 and TRBJ2-3; D may be TRBD2 (6 bases). V lost 8 bases, J lost 5 bases, and 20 bases lay in between. The CDR3 is 14 amino acids. Germline loops: CDR1 SQVTM, CDR2 ANQGSEA.

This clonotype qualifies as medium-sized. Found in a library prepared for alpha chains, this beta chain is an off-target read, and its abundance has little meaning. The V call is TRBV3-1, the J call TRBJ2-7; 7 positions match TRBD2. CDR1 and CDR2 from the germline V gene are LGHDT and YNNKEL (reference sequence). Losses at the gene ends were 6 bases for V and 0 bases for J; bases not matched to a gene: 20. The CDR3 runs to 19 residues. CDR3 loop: CASSLTYPAVREGSYEQYF. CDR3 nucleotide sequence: TGTGCCAGCAGTCTAACATACCCAGCCGTCAGGGAGGGCTCCTACGAGCAGTACTTC.

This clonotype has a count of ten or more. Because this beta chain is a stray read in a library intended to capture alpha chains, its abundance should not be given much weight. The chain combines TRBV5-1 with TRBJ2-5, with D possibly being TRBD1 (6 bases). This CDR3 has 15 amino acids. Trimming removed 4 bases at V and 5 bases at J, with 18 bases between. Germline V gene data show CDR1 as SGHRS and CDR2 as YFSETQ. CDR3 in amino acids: CASSKTTGTGETQYF. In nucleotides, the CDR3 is TGCGCCAGCAGCAAAACAACAGGGACGGGGGAGACCCAGTACTTC.

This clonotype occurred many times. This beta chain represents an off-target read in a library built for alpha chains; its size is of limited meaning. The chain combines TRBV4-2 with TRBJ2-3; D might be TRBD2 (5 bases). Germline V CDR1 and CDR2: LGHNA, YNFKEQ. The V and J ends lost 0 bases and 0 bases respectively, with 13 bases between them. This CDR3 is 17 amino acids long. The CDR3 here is CASSQDGGGSSTDTQYF. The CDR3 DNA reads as TGTGCCAGCAGCCAAGATGGAGGCGGGTCTAGCACAGATACGCAGTATTTT.

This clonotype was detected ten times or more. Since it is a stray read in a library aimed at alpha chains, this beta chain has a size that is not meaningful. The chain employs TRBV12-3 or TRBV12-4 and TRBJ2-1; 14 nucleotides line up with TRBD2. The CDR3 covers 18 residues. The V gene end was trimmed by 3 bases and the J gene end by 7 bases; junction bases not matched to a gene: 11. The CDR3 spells CASSFGTSGRKFENEQFF. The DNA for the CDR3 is TGTGCCAGCAGTTTCGGGACTAGCGGGAGAAAGTTTGAGAATGAGCAGTTCTTC.

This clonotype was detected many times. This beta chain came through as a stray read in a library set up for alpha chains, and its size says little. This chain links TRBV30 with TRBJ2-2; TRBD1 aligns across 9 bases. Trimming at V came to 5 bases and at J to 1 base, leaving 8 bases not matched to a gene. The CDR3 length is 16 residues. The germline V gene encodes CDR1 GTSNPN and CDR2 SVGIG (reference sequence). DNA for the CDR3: TGTGCCTGGGAGAGGGGACAGGGTGGGAACACCGGGGAGCTGTTTTTT. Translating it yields CAWERGQGGNTGELFF.

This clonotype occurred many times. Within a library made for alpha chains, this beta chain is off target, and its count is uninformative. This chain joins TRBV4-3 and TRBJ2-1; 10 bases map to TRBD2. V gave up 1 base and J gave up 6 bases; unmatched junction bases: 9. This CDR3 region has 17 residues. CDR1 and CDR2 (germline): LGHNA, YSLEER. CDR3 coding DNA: TGCGCCAGCAGCCAAGCCCCAGGACTAGCGGAGTCCAATGAGCAGTTCTTC. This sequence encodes CASSQAPGLAESNEQFF.

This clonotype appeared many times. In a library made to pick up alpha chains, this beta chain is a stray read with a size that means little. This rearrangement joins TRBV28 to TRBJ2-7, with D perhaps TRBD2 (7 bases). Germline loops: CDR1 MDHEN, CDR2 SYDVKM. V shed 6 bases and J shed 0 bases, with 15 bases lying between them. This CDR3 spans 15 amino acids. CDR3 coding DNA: TGTGCCAGCAGCCCCCTAGGGGGGGGCTCCTACGAGCAGTACTTC. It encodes CASSPLGGGSYEQYF. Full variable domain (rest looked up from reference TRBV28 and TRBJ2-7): DVKVTQSSRYLVKRTGEKVFLECVQDMDHENMFWYRQDPGLGLRLIYFSYDVKMKEKGDIPEGYSVSREKKERFSLILESASTNQTSMYLCASSPLGGGSYEQYFGPGTRLTVT.

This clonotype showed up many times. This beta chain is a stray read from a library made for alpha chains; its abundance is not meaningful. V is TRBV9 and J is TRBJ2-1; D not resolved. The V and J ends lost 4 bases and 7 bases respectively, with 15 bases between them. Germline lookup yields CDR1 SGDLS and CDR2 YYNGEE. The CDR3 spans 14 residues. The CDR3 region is CASSNSIALNEQFF. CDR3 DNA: TGTGCCAGCAGCAATTCTATAGCTTTGAATGAGCAGTTCTTC.

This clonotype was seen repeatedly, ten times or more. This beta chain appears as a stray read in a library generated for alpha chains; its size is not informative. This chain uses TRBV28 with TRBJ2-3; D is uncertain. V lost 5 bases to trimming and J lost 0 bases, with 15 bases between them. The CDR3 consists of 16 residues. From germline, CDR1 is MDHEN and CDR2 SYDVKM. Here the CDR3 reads CASSLLSRLSTDTQYF. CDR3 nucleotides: TGTGCCAGCAGTCTCCTCTCACGGCTTAGCACAGATACGCAGTATTTT.

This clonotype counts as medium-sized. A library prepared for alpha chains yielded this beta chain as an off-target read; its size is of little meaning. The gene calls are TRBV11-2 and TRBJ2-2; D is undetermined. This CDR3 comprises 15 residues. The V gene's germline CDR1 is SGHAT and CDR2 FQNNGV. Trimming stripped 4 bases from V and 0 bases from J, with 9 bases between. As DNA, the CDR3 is TGTGCCAGCAGCTACTCGAACACGAACACCGGGGAGCTGTTTTTT. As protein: CASSYSNTNTGELFF.

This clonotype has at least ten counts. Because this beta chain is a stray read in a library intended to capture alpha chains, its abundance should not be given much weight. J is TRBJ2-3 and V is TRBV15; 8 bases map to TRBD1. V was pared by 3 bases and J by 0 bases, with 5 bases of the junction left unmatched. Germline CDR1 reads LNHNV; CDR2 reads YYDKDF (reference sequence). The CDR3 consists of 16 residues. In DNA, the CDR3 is TGTGCCACCAGCAGGCGACAGGGGTCGAGCACAGATACGCAGTATTTT. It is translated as CATSRRQGSSTDTQYF. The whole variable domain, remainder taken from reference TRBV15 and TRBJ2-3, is DAMVIQNPRYQVTQFGKPVTLSCSQTLNHNVMYWYQQKSSQAPKLLFHYYDKDFNNEADTPDNFQSRRPNTSFCFLDIRSPGLGDTAMYLCATSRRQGSSTDTQYFGPGTRLTVL.

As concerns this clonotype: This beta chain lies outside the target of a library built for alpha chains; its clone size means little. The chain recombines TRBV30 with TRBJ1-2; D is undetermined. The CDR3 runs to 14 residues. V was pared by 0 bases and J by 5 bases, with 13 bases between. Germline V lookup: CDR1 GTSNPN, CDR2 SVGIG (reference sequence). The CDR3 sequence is CAWSVTPGDYGYTF. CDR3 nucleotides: TGTGCCTGGAGTGTAACACCCGGGGATTATGGCTACACCTTC.

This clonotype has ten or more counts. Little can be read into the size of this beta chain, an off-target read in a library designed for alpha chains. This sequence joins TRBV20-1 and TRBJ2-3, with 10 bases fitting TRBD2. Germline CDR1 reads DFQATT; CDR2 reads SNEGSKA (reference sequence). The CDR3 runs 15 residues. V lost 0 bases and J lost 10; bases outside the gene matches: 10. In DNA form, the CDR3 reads TGCAGTGCTAGAGACCTAGCGGGGGACCAAGGGTCGCAGTATTTT. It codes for CSARDLAGDQGSQYF.

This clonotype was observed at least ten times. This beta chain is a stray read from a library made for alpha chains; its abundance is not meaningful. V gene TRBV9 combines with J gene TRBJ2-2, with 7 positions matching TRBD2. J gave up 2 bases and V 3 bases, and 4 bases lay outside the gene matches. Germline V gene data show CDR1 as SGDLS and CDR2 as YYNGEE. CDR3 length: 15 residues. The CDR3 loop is CASSARDYNTGELFF. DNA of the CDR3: TGTGCCAGCAGCGCCAGGGACTACAACACCGGGGAGCTGTTTTTT.

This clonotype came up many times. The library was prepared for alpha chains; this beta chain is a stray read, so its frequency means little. CDR3: CASSLAFGGSSTDTQYF. In nucleotides, the CDR3 is TGCGCCAGCAGCTTGGCCTTTGGGGGGTCTAGCACAGATACGCAGTATTTT. This sequence joins TRBV5-1 and TRBJ2-3; weak D call: TRBD2 (6 bases). Per germline, CDR1 SGHRS and CDR2 YFSETQ. Trimming removed 0 bases from V and 0 bases from J, with 14 bases in between. The CDR3 contains 17 residues. Variable domain in full (rest from reference TRBV5-1 and TRBJ2-3): KAGVTQTPRYLIKTRGQQVTLSCSPISGHRSVSWYQQTPGQGLQFLFEYFSETQRNKGNFPGRFSGRQFSNSRSEMNVSTLELGDSALYLCASSLAFGGSSTDTQYFGPGTRLTVL.

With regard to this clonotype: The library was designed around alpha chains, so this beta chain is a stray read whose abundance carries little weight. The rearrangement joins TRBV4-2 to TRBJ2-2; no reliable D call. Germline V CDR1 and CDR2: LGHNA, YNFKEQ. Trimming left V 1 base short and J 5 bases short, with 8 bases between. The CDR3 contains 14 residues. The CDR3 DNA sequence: TGTGCCAGCAGCCAAGTGTTTGGGACCGGGGAGCTGTTTTTT. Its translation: CASSQVFGTGELFF.

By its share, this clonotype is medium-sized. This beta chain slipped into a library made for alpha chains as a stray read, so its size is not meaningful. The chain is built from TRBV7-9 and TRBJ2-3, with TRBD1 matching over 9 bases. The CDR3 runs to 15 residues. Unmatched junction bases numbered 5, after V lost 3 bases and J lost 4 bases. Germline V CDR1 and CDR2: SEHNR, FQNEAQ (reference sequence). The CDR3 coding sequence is TGTGCCAGCAGCTTGGGGGACAGGGATGCAGATACGCAGTATTTT. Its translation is CASSLGDRDADTQYF.

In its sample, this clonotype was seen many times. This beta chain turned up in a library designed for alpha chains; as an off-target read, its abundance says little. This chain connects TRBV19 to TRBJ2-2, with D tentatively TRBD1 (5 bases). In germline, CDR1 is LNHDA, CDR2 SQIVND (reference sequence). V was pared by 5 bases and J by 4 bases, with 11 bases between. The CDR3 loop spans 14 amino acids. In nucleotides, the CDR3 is TGTGCCAGTAGTGCAAGGGGAAGCACCGGGGAGCTGTTTTTT. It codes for CASSARGSTGELFF.

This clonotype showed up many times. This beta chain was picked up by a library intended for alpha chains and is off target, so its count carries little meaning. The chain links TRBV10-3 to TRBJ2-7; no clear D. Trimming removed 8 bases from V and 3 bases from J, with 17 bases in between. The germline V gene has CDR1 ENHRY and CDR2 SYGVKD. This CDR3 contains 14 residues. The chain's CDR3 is CAIGDEIAGYEQYF. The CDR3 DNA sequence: TGTGCCATCGGGGATGAGATAGCAGGCTACGAGCAGTACTTC.

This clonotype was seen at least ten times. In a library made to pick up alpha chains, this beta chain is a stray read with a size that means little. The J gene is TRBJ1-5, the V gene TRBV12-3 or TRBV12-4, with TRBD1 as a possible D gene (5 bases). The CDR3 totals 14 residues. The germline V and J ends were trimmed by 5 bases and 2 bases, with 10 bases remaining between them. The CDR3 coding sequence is TGTGCCAGCAGTCTAAAACAGGGCAATCAGCCCCAGCATTTT. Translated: CASSLKQGNQPQHF.

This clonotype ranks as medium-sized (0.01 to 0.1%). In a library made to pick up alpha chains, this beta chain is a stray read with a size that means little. DNA for the CDR3: TGCAGTGCTACTAAAGGGACAGGGGGCTCTGGAAACACCATATATTTT. This gives the protein CSATKGTGGSGNTIYF. The chain carries TRBV20-1 and TRBJ1-3; 11 nucleotides line up with TRBD1. This CDR3 is built from 16 residues. Trimming took 4 bases from V and 0 from J; bases not matched to a gene: 5. CDR1 and CDR2 (germline): DFQATT, SNEGSKA (reference sequence).

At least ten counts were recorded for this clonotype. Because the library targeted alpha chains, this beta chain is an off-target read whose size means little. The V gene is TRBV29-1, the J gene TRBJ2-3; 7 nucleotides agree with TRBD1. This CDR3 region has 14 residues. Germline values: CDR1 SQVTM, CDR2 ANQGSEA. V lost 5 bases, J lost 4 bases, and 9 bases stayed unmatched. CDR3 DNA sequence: TGCAGCGTTCAGGGGACAGATTCATCAGATACGCAGTATTTT. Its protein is CSVQGTDSSDTQYF.

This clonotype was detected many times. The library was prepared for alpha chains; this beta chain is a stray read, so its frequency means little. The chain's CDR3 is CASSLLAGGGTDTQYF. The CDR3 region has the DNA TGTGCCAGCAGCTTGCTAGCGGGAGGTGGGACAGATACGCAGTATTTT. The V gene is TRBV7-3, the J gene TRBJ2-3; 11 positions agree with TRBD2. With V trimmed by 3 bases and J by 3 bases, 5 bases remained unmatched. Germline CDR1 is SGHTA and CDR2 is FQGTGA. This CDR3 spans 16 amino acids.

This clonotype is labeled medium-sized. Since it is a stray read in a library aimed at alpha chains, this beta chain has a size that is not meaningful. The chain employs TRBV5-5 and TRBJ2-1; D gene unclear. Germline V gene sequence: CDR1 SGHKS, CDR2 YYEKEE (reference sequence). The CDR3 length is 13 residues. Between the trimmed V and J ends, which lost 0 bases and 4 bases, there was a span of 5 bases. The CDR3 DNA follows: TGTGCCAGCAGCTTGGTTGGTTACAATGAGCAGTTCTTC. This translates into CASSLVGYNEQFF. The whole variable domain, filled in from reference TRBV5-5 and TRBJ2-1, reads DAGVTQSPTHLIKTRGQQVTLRCSPISGHKSVSWYQQVLGQGPQFIFQYYEKEERGRGNFPDRFSARQFPNYSSELNVNALLLGDSALYLCASSLVGYNEQFFGPGTRLTVL.

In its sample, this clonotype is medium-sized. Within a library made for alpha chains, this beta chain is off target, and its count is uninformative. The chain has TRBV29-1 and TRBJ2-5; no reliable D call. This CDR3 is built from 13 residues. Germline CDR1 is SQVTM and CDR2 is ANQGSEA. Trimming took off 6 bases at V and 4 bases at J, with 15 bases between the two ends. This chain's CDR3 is CSVSGLIPETQYF. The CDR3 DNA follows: TGCAGCGTCTCGGGCCTAATCCCAGAGACCCAGTACTTC. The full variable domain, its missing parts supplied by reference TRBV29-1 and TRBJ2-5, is SAVISQKPSRDICQRGTSLTIQCQVDSQVTMMFWYRQQPGQSLTLIATANQGSEATYESGFVIDKFPISRPNLTFSTLTVSNMSPEDSSIYLCSVSGLIPETQYFGPGTRLLVL.